Each of the 6 T cell receptor beta chains below was sequenced from the same sample in a study of T cell changes during pregnancy in multiple sclerosis (dated by TCRdb to between 2018 and 2020). Library prep was done by the immunoSEQ multiplex PCR assay. In its TCRdb copy, this immuneACCESS table keeps in-frame sequences only and misses some clones. Where compared with another copy, unresolved V genes explain less than half of these, and the others have no known cause. In all, the sample holds around 100,000 clones, and about 94% of those were seen once. The ten largest clones represent 1.5% of the sample. The sample was peripheral blood, taken in the third trimester of pregnancy. These receptors came from a female donor with multiple sclerosis, enrolled in a pregnancy study.

The chain combines TRBV6-1 with TRBJ1-1; no reliable D call. V was shortened by 8 bases and J by 1 base, with 5 bases between the two germline ends. Germline assignment: CDR1 MNHNS and CDR2 SASEGT. The CDR3 runs to 11 residues. The chain's CDR3 is CASPGNTEAFF. In DNA form, the CDR3 reads TGTGCCAGCCCAGGGAACACTGAAGCTTTCTTT.

The rearrangement joins TRBV5-1 to TRBJ1-2, with no clear D. Germline V lookup: CDR1 SGHRS, CDR2 YFSETQ. This CDR3 comprises 17 residues. V lost 0 bases to trimming and J lost 6 bases, with 21 bases between them. The CDR3 DNA follows: TGCGCCAGCAGCTTGGGGGATGACACCCCAGCGGGCCATGGCTACACCTTC. Translated: CASSLGDDTPAGHGYTF.

On this clone: One end of the junction does not line up with germline, which may come from a read error. The chain couples TRBV13 to TRBJ2-7; 10 bases match TRBD2. This CDR3 contains 14 residues. In germline, CDR1 is PRHDT, CDR2 FYEKMQ (reference sequence). CDR3 nucleotide sequence: TGTGCCAGCAGCGGTAGCGGGGGGCCCTACGGGCAGTACTTC. Its translation: CASSGSGGPYGQYF.

The chain joins TRBV7-2 to TRBJ2-7; the D gene is possibly TRBD1 (6 bases). Between the trimmed V and J ends, which lost 4 bases and 4 bases, there was a span of 20 bases. Per the germline V gene, CDR1 is SGHTA and CDR2 is FQGNSA. This CDR3 spans 16 amino acids. CDR3 residues: CASSSNQGQGIYEQYF. The CDR3 DNA is TGTGCCAGCAGCTCCAACCAGGGCCAGGGGATTTACGAGCAGTACTTC.

The rearrangement joins TRBV11-3 to TRBJ2-2; 7 bases are a match to TRBD2. This CDR3 has 16 residues. The V segment lost 3 bases and the J segment 3 bases; nucleotides outside the gene matches: 7. The germline V gene has CDR1 SGHNT and CDR2 YENEEA. The CDR3 bases are TGTGCCAGCAGCTTGGGGGGGGGTGGTGACACCGGGGAGCTGTTTTTT. Protein product: CASSLGGGGDTGELFF.

The chain links TRBV15 to TRBJ1-4; a weak D match, TRBD1 (5 bases). Germline loops: CDR1 LNHNV, CDR2 YYDKDF (reference sequence). The V gene lost 1 base and the J gene lost 2 bases, with 11 bases spanning the gap. The CDR3 covers 16 residues. CDR3 in DNA: TGTGCCACCAGCAGAGTGTCAGGGCCCACTAATGAAAAACTGTTTTTT. Its translation: CATSRVSGPTNEKLFF.